Sequencing of this TCR beta chain was carried out in a study of cytomegalovirus exposure and HLA in healthy donors. Study-level background: The early release's HLA-typed donors yielded tens of millions of unique TCRs.

Vbeta (60) and Jbeta (13) primers were used in the PCR. Measured with immunoSEQ multiplex PCR; TCRdb has only the in-frame clones, and not every one. The sample lists 160,000 or so clones; about 80% were seen once. Comment on this clone: Its target is not known.

V gave up 4 bases and J gave up 0 bases; unmatched junction bases: 3. This CDR3 comprises 15 residues. Per the germline V gene, CDR1 is LNHDA and CDR2 is SQIVND (reference sequence). General study results and limits: Several V segments, TRBV6-2 and TRBV6-3 among them, could not be told apart and were dropped. Further analysis, carried out later, found HLA-associated TCR beta chains more clonally expanded than equally common other chains. Most likely, a cluster of highly shared sequence variants arose as a sequencing artifact.

The receptor's source is a man aged 18 to 29 in good health and CMV-seropositive. Sequencing input: PBMCs. The genes are TRBV19 and TRBJ2-1, with 7 nucleotides matching TRBD1. In DNA form, the CDR3 reads TGTGCCAGTAGTACAGGGGACAGCTCCTACAATGAGCAGTTCTTC. This codes for CASSTGDSSYNEQFF.